The 26 T cell receptor beta chains presented below share a single source sample, sequenced in a study of T-cell reconstitution after alpha-beta-depleted transplantation in children. Unique molecular identifiers tagged the TCRbeta library. MiXCR was run by TCRdb on the PCR reads, yielding one entry per CDR3 protein. The table records about 580,000 distinct CDR3 sequences, roughly a quarter of them present only once. This specimen was PBMCs, taken before TCRalphabeta/CD19-depleted stem cell transplant. Receptor source: a boy under two years old with Wiskott-Aldrich syndrome, due to receive a stem cell transplant.

The J gene is TRBJ2-3, the V gene TRBV10-3; no firm D call. CDR3 length equals 13 residues. The V gene's germline CDR1 is ENHRY and CDR2 SYGVKD. The V gene lost 5 bases and the J gene lost 6 bases, with 12 bases spanning the gap. The CDR3 DNA reads TGTGCCATCAGTTCGAGACCTGGGGATACGCAGTATTTT. Amino acid sequence: CAISSRPGDTQYF.

There are a few counts of this clonotype. This sequence joins TRBV20-1 and TRBJ2-5; 7 positions match TRBD2. Germline CDR1 DFQATT, CDR2 SNEGSKA (reference sequence). CDR3 length: 17 residues. Losses at the gene ends were 0 bases for V and 4 bases for J; bases not matched to a gene: 14. The CDR3 DNA reads TGCAGTGCTAGAGATCTTTGGGCGGCGGGAGAGAGAGAGACCCAGTACTTC. Protein product: CSARDLWAAGERETQYF.

This clonotype has just a few counts. The chain employs TRBV6-2 or TRBV6-3 and TRBJ2-1; possibly TRBD1 or TRBD2 for D (5 bases each). This CDR3 comprises 16 residues. Germline V gene data show CDR1 as MNHEY and CDR2 as SVGEGT. Trimming shortened V by 4 bases and J by 3 bases, and 16 bases separated the two germline ends. The CDR3 bases are TGTGCCAGCAGTTCCAGGGACCGTAACGTCTACAATGAGCAGTTCTTC. Translated, it gives CASSSRDRNVYNEQFF.

DNA of the CDR3: TGTGCCAGCTCACCATTGGGGGCTCGGAACACTGAAGCTTTCTTT. Protein sequence: CASSPLGARNTEAFF. The chain recombines TRBV18 with TRBJ1-1, with D possibly matching TRBD1 (6 bases). Trimming left V 2 bases short and J 1 base short, with 11 bases between. CDR3 length: 15 amino acids. Germline lookup yields CDR1 KGHSH and CDR2 LQKENI.

V and J are TRBV28 and TRBJ2-7; D not resolved. V was shortened by 2 bases and J by 3 bases, with 5 bases between the two germline ends. CDR3 length equals 12 residues. CDR1 and CDR2 from the germline V gene are MDHEN and SYDVKM. The CDR3: CASSLMVYEQYF. The DNA for the CDR3 is TGTGCCAGCAGTTTAATGGTCTACGAGCAGTACTTC.

The chain uses TRBV3-1 and TRBJ2-1, with 11 bases matching TRBD2. The germline V gene has CDR1 LGHDT and CDR2 YNNKEL (reference sequence). There are 19 residues in the CDR3. The V gene end was trimmed by 0 bases and the J gene end by 7 bases; junction bases not matched to a gene: 14. The CDR3 here is CASSQDKLAGGLIGNEQFF. Written as DNA, the CDR3 is TGTGCCAGCAGCCAAGATAAGCTAGCGGGAGGTTTGATCGGGAATGAGCAGTTCTTC.

V and J are TRBV14 and TRBJ2-1; D is possibly TRBD2 (5 bases). The CDR3 is made up of 16 amino acids. V gave up 5 bases and J gave up 9 bases, with 23 bases separating them. Germline V CDR1 and CDR2: SGHDN, FVKESK. In nucleotides, the CDR3 is TGTGCCAGCAGCTCCACTTTAGGCGAGGGCCTAGTTGAGCAGTTCTTC. This gives the protein CASSSTLGEGLVEQFF. Full variable domain (missing parts from reference TRBV14 and TRBJ2-1): EAGVTQFPSHSVIEKGQTVTLRCDPISGHDNLYWYRRVMGKEIKFLLHFVKESKQDESGMPNNRFLAERTGGTYSTLKVQPAELEDSGVYFCASSSTLGEGLVEQFFGPGTRLTVL.

This clonotype was detected only a few times. The chain carries TRBV12-3 or TRBV12-4 and TRBJ2-1; D uncertain. The V and J ends lost 2 bases and 0 bases respectively, with 8 bases between them. CDR3 length: 15 residues. The CDR3 nucleotides are TGTGCCAGCAGTTTACTGGAGAGCTCCTACAATGAGCAGTTCTTC. Protein: CASSLLESSYNEQFF.

This clonotype has only a few counts. The chain couples TRBV28 to TRBJ1-6, with TRBD1 matching 8 bases. Per the germline V gene, CDR1 is MDHEN and CDR2 is SYDVKM. The CDR3 spans 13 residues. V was clipped by 7 bases and J by 10 bases; unmatched bases: 6. The CDR3 DNA is TGTGCCAGCAAGGACAGGGTGGTCTCACCCCTCCACTTT. This translates into CASKDRVVSPLHF.

In its sample, this clonotype was seen a few times. The gene calls are TRBV7-8 and TRBJ2-5, with TRBD2 identical over 13 bases. Trimming took 5 bases from V and 3 from J; bases not matched to a gene: 6. The germline gives CDR1 SGHVS, CDR2 FQNEAQ. This CDR3 is 16 amino acids long. The CDR3 region has the DNA TGTGCCAGCAGCCCCTTTACTAGCGGGAGGGAAGAGACCCAGTACTTC. The encoded protein is CASSPFTSGREETQYF. Based on the CDR3 plus reference TRBV7-8 and TRBJ2-5, the full variable domain is GAGVSQSPRYKVAKRGQDVALRCDPISGHVSLFWYQQALGQGPEFLTYFQNEAQLDKSGLPSDRFFAERPEGSVSTLKIQRTQQEDSAVYLCASSPFTSGREETQYFGPGTRLLVL.

This clonotype was seen only a few times. The V call is TRBV12-3 or TRBV12-4, the J call TRBJ1-1; tentative D call: TRBD1 (6 bases). This CDR3 contains 17 residues. V lost 5 bases, J lost 0 bases, and 19 bases lay in between. The CDR3 coding sequence is TGTGCCAGCAGTCCACGAGGGGCAGGGGCTATGAACACTGAAGCTTTCTTT. Translated, it gives CASSPRGAGAMNTEAFF.

The V call is TRBV7-2, the J call TRBJ2-5; 7 bases fit TRBD1. CDR1 SGHTA and CDR2 FQGNSA come from the germline V gene. This CDR3 is built from 13 residues. Trimming took 7 bases from V and 4 from J; bases not matched to a gene: 6. CDR3 amino acids: CASNLQGTETQYF. CDR3 nucleotide sequence: TGTGCCAGCAACCTACAGGGGACAGAGACCCAGTACTTC. The full variable domain, rest sourced from reference TRBV7-2 and TRBJ2-5, is GAGVSQSPSNKVTEKGKDVELRCDPISGHTALYWYRQSLGQGLEFLIYFQGNSAPDKSGLPSDRFSAERTGGSVSTLTIQRTQQEDSAVYLCASNLQGTETQYFGPGTRLLVL.

This clonotype has a count of ten or more. The chain links TRBV27 to TRBJ1-2, with TRBD1 matching 9 bases. This CDR3 has 14 amino acids. The germline gives CDR1 MNHEY, CDR2 SMNVEV (reference sequence). Losses at the gene ends were 5 bases for V and 6 bases for J; bases not matched to a gene: 7. CDR3 coding DNA: TGTGCCAGCAGTGGGGACAGGGACGGCGATGGCTACACCTTC. This gives the protein CASSGDRDGDGYTF.

This clonotype was counted between two and nine times. V is TRBV7-8 and J is TRBJ1-2; D unresolved. This CDR3 region has 16 residues. CDR1 and CDR2 (germline): SGHVS, FQNEAQ. The V gene lost 1 base and the J gene lost 2 bases, with 14 bases spanning the gap. This CDR3 reads CASSLELGGMNYGYTF. The CDR3 nucleotides read TGTGCCAGCAGCTTAGAGTTAGGCGGGATGAACTATGGCTACACCTTC. Filled out from reference TRBV7-8 and TRBJ1-2, the complete variable domain reads GAGVSQSPRYKVAKRGQDVALRCDPISGHVSLFWYQQALGQGPEFLTYFQNEAQLDKSGLPSDRFFAERPEGSVSTLKIQRTQQEDSAVYLCASSLELGGMNYGYTFGSGTRLTVV.

This clonotype came up a few times. The chain couples TRBV29-1 to TRBJ1-2, with 10 bases identical to TRBD1. Germline V CDR1 and CDR2: SQVTM, ANQGSEA. Trimming removed 6 bases from V and 5 bases from J; junction bases left unmatched: 3. The CDR3 covers 12 residues. CDR3 amino acids: CSVRDRGYGYTF. DNA of the CDR3: TGCAGCGTCCGGGACAGGGGTTATGGCTACACCTTC.

This clonotype was detected only a few times. V is TRBV5-1 and J is TRBJ2-1; D is ambiguous. Germline loops: CDR1 SGHRS, CDR2 YFSETQ. The CDR3 is 13 residues long. V was trimmed by 0 bases and J by 5 bases, leaving 6 bases between them. As DNA, the CDR3 is TGCGCCAGCAGCTTGGACTGGAACAATGAGCAGTTCTTC. Translation gives CASSLDWNNEQFF.

CDR3 coding DNA: TGCGCCAGCAGCTTGGGTCCTTTCGGGGGAGTGAACACTGAAGCTTTCTTT. Encoded protein: CASSLGPFGGVNTEAFF. The gene calls are TRBV5-1 and TRBJ1-1, with a tentative D call TRBD1 (5 bases). Trimming stripped 0 bases from V and 0 bases from J, with 15 bases between. The germline V gene encodes CDR1 SGHRS and CDR2 YFSETQ. CDR3 length: 17 residues.

This rearrangement joins TRBV7-2 to TRBJ2-3, with 8 bases lining up with TRBD2. The V gene's germline CDR1 is SGHTA and CDR2 FQGNSA. The CDR3 runs to 15 residues. The J segment lost 6 bases and the V segment lost 1 base, leaving 6 bases of the junction unmatched. The CDR3 here is CASSLDATSADTQYF. DNA for the CDR3: TGTGCCAGCAGCTTAGATGCGACTAGCGCCGATACGCAGTATTTT.

This clonotype was picked up many times. The V gene is TRBV5-1, the J gene TRBJ2-5, with 9 bases that match TRBD1. This CDR3 comprises 14 residues. Per the germline V gene, CDR1 is SGHRS and CDR2 is YFSETQ. V was pared by 4 bases and J by 2 bases, with 3 bases of the junction left unmatched. CDR3 residues: CASSPGQGQETQYF. In nucleotides, the CDR3 is TGCGCCAGCAGCCCGGGACAGGGTCAAGAGACCCAGTACTTC.

V and J are TRBV5-1 and TRBJ2-7; 7 bases match TRBD2. This CDR3 spans 13 amino acids. Germline V gives CDR1 SGHRS, CDR2 YFSETQ. Trimming at V came to 8 bases and at J to 4 bases, leaving 9 bases not matched to a gene. CDR3 nucleotide sequence: TGCGCCAGTCGGGAGGTCCCTCCTTACGAGCAGTACTTC. Translation: CASREVPPYEQYF. Combining the CDR3 with reference TRBV5-1 and TRBJ2-7 gives the whole variable domain KAGVTQTPRYLIKTRGQQVTLSCSPISGHRSVSWYQQTPGQGLQFLFEYFSETQRNKGNFPGRFSGRQFSNSRSEMNVSTLELGDSALYLCASREVPPYEQYFGPGTRLTVT.

In its sample, this clonotype was seen a few times. The gene calls are TRBV4-2 and TRBJ2-3, with D possibly matching TRBD2 (6 bases). This CDR3 is built from 18 residues. Germline V gene sequence: CDR1 LGHNA, CDR2 YNFKEQ. V gave up 4 bases and J gave up 5 bases, with 25 bases separating them. In DNA form, the CDR3 reads TGTGCCAGCAGCCCACACGAGGCGGGAATGGGCGTAATAGATACGCAGTATTTT. Its translation is CASSPHEAGMGVIDTQYF.

This clonotype has just a few counts. The J gene is TRBJ2-3, the V gene TRBV28, with 13 bases lining up with TRBD2. This CDR3 is built from 13 residues. The ends lost 8 bases at V and 4 bases at J; junction bases unmatched: 0. From germline, CDR1 is MDHEN and CDR2 SYDVKM. The CDR3 nucleotides are TGTGCCAGCGGACTAGCGGGAGCAGATACGCAGTATTTT. Amino acids: CASGLAGADTQYF. Full variable domain (missing parts from reference TRBV28 and TRBJ2-3): DVKVTQSSRYLVKRTGEKVFLECVQDMDHENMFWYRQDPGLGLRLIYFSYDVKMKEKGDIPEGYSVSREKKERFSLILESASTNQTSMYLCASGLAGADTQYFGPGTRLTVL.

The rearrangement uses TRBV27 and TRBJ2-7; perhaps TRBD1 as D (5 bases). CDR1 MNHEY and CDR2 SMNVEV come from the germline V gene (reference sequence). The CDR3 runs to 15 residues. Trimming shortened V by 2 bases and J by 2 bases, and 13 bases separated the two germline ends. The CDR3 loop reads CASSLQGLSAYEQYF. DNA of the CDR3: TGTGCCAGCAGTTTACAGGGCTTAAGTGCCTACGAGCAGTACTTC.

The table lists this clonotype with a few counts. The CDR3 DNA is TGTGCCAGCAGCTTCCGCGGGAGAGGGGGCCGGGAGACCCAGTACTTC. This sequence encodes CASSFRGRGGRETQYF. The rearrangement uses TRBV5-6 and TRBJ2-5, with D perhaps being TRBD1 or TRBD2 (7 bases each). The V gene lost 2 bases and the J gene lost 5 bases, with 19 bases spanning the gap. The CDR3 has 16 amino acids. CDR1 is SGHDT and CDR2 is YYEEEE in the germline V gene.

This chain joins TRBV12-3 or TRBV12-4 and TRBJ2-3; TRBD2 agrees at 7 bases. The CDR3 length is 16 residues. V shed 6 bases and J 0 bases; nucleotides not matched to a gene: 9. CDR3 sequence: CASSRILATSTDTQYF. DNA for the CDR3: TGTGCCAGCAGCCGAATACTAGCGACAAGCACAGATACGCAGTATTTT.

Worth noting for this clonotype: At one boundary the junction diverges from the germline segment, which might be a read error. CDR3 coding DNA: TGTGCCAGCAGTGAGGCGGCGAACGCTGAAGCTTTCTTT. Protein: CASSEAANAEAFF. The V and J genes are TRBV7-9 and TRBJ1-1; no firm D call. The V gene's germline CDR1 is SEHNR and CDR2 FQNEAQ (reference sequence). This CDR3 contains 13 residues.